The clone carrying this T cell receptor (beta chain) has just a few counts. Its target is not known. Primers for the PCR totalled 60 Vbeta and 13 Jbeta. The assay was immunoSEQ multiplex PCR, and TCRdb's table has in-frame clones only and misses some. This sample has under 90,000 clones, with roughly two thirds found just once. These data are taken from a study of cytomegalovirus exposure and HLA in healthy donors. General study findings and limits: Sequencing likely generated an artifact that appeared as a cluster of highly shared sequence variants.

CDR3 length: 15 residues. Per germline, CDR1 SEHNR and CDR2 FQNEAQ (reference sequence). V lost 5 bases, J lost 7 bases, and 17 bases lay in between. The gene calls are TRBV7-9 and TRBJ1-4, with D uncertain. This sequence originates from a man aged 40-50 years in good health and CMV-seropositive. Input material: PBMCs. As DNA, the CDR3 is TGTGCCAGCAGCCCGGCGGGCGGATATGGTGAAAAACTGTTTTTT. Its protein is CASSPAGGYGEKLFF.